Here is one T cell receptor beta chain with its context. The target of this receptor is not known. This CDR3 fails to terminate in the conserved phenylalanine or tryptophan, so it likely reflects a read error. The data originate from a study of tumor and adjacent non-tumor tissue in lung cancer (dated by TCRdb to between 2018 and 2020). As for the study more broadly: Patients with adenocarcinoma (12), squamous cell carcinoma (2) and small cell lung cancer (1) were included in the cohort. The approximately 15 enrolled patients, of whom around 10 were men and 5 were women, were aged about 30 to 80 years and were diagnosed with TNM stage I to III disease. In total, sequencing yielded 95 million to 150 million productive TCRbeta reads, which works out to an average of about 4.2 million reads per sample. Using bulk TCRbeta repertoires from approximately 15 lung cancer patients, the study set lung tumor tissue side by side with matched distant non-tumor lung tissue. For each patient, one tumor sample and one normal lung sample were taken, giving about 31 paired specimens that underwent TCRbeta CDR3 sequencing. General conclusions and limits of the study: Neither the sequencing platform nor unique molecular identifiers are named or mentioned anywhere in the methods. Significantly higher TCR diversity (inverse Simpson) was observed in tumor tissue than in normal lung tissue (approximately 440 vs 150, P = 0.0075, Mann-Whitney U test). Significantly higher TCR diversity was found in younger patients, and higher tumor TCR diversity was associated with shorter overall and disease-free survival. The top 100 clones accounted for a significantly larger cumulative portion of the repertoire in normal lung than in tumor tissue. With only roughly 14 patients in the cohort, the authors noted that larger samples and more detailed clinical data are needed. Because peripheral blood was not sequenced, the blood TCRbeta repertoires of the lung cancer patients in the study went unexamined.

The protocol used for the library was multiplex PCR. Sequencing used an Illumina HiSeq 2500. TCRbeta libraries were constructed through three rounds of nested PCR with primers (Table S4) according to protocols adapted from ARM-PCR. PCR products of 200-500 bp were gel-excised and purified with the QIAquick gel extraction kit before sequencing. Regarding the original processing steps: Trimmomatic was used to clean the reads, FLASH was used to merge the reads into complete CDR3 sequences, and MiTCR was used to assign the reads to V(D)J germline segments. Clonal diversity was computed as the inverse Simpson's index with VDJtools. In-frame sequences without a premature stop codon were defined as productive reads. TCRdb trimmed public reads at Q25 via fastp, called clones via MiXCR and kept in-frame beta chains. Rows matching on CDR3 protein sequence are summarized as one entry with the most common DNA and genes. TCRdb assigned the V and J calls; the authors' analysis was not used. For this sample the table gives about 93,000 distinct CDR3 sequences, of which just over 65% were detected only once. The ten largest clonotypes hold approximately 20% of the sample.

The CDR3 is 15 amino acids in total, end residues counted. Just CDR3 DNA is preserved here, 45 bases in frame from base 1. CDR1 and CDR2 (MDHEN, SYDVKM) derive from the germline V gene. RNA was extracted from bulk unsorted tissue and checked for quality with a NanoDrop ND-1000 and an Agilent 2100. All donors had newly diagnosed lung cancer, had not received prior chemotherapy, and were admitted for thoracic surgery in China between August and November 2014. Anyone who had undergone radiotherapy or chemotherapy before, or who had another cancer at the same time, was left out of the study. Surgical tissue pieces of about 1-2.3 cm3 were preserved in RNAlater solution and were kept at -80 degrees C until use.

This TCR derives from a man between 60 and 75 years old with non-small cell lung cancer. Material: lung tumor tissue. The V and J genes are TRBV28 and TRBJ2-7; the D gene assignment is ambiguous. The DNA is TGTGCCAGCGCCCCGTGGGGTGCTACAAGCTACGGGCAGTACTTA. It codes for CASAPWGATSYGQYL.